This passage covers 18 T cell receptor beta chains from one sample sequenced in a study of blood T cell repertoires in COVID-19. Sequencing was performed with immunoSEQ multiplex PCR; in TCRdb, only in-frame clones are kept and a portion is missing. This table has under 130,000 clones, approximately 80% appearing once. Sequencing was performed on peripheral blood. Receptors were obtained from a woman in her 70s with acute or convalescent COVID-19.

Worth noting for this clone: This sample includes further DNA sequences coding for the same CDR3. The rearrangement uses TRBV6-2 or TRBV6-3 and TRBJ1-5, with TRBD1 as a possible D gene (6 bases). The CDR3 contains 15 residues. Deletions cut 2 bases from V and 0 bases from J, with 8 bases between. Germline V gives CDR1 MNHEY, CDR2 SVGEGT. This CDR3 reads CASSYGGASNQPQHF. The CDR3 DNA follows: TGTGCCAGCAGTTACGGGGGCGCTAGCAATCAGCCCCAGCATTTT.

The chain recombines TRBV6-5 with TRBJ2-7; tentatively, D is TRBD2 (5 bases). From germline, CDR1 is MNHEY and CDR2 SVGAGI. V lost 5 bases, J lost 0 bases, and 11 bases lay in between. This CDR3 region has 14 residues. CDR3 in amino acids: CASSPSGSSYEQYF. The CDR3 nucleotides read TGTGCCAGCAGTCCGAGCGGAAGCTCCTACGAGCAGTACTTC.

The chain carries TRBV3-1 (or the pseudogene TRBV3-2) and TRBJ2-7, with TRBD1 as a possible D gene (6 bases). This CDR3 region has 14 residues. Germline CDR1 and CDR2: LGHDT and YNNKEL (reference sequence). Between the trimmed V and J ends, which lost 5 bases and 3 bases, there was a span of 14 bases. The CDR3 DNA reads as TGTGCCAGCAGCGCGGCCACAGGGAACTACGAGCAGTACTTC. Translating it yields CASSAATGNYEQYF.

V usage is TRBV3-1 (or the pseudogene TRBV3-2) and J usage is TRBJ2-7, with a possible D match to TRBD1 (6 bases). The CDR3 totals 14 residues. Trimming left V 3 bases short and J 4 bases short, with 13 bases between. Germline CDR1 reads LGHDT; CDR2 reads YNNKEL (reference sequence). Here the CDR3 DNA reads TGTGCCAGCAGCCACCACGGGACAAAGTACGAGCAGTACTTC. It yields the protein CASSHHGTKYEQYF.

CDR3 region: CASSPSGQGFLTGELFF. The CDR3 coding sequence is TGTGCCAGTAGTCCCTCTGGACAGGGATTCTTGACCGGGGAGCTGTTTTTT. V usage is TRBV19 and J usage is TRBJ2-2, with 8 bases that match TRBD1. The CDR3 length is 17 residues. CDR1 and CDR2 from the germline V gene are LNHDA and SQIVND (reference sequence). V lost 5 bases, J lost 5 bases, and 13 bases stayed unmatched.

This chain joins TRBV5-1 and TRBJ1-2; 7 bases map to TRBD1. After removal of 4 bases from V and 4 bases from J, the junction contained 7 bases not matched to a gene. The CDR3 extends over 14 amino acids. CDR1 is SGHRS, CDR2 YFSETQ, per germline. The CDR3 coding sequence is TGCGCCAGCAGCCAACAAGGGACAGTCTATGGCTACACCTTC. Encoded protein: CASSQQGTVYGYTF.

This clone was picked up one time. The rearrangement links TRBV9 to TRBJ2-1, with 10 bases that match TRBD2. Germline V gene lookup returns CDR1 SGDLS and CDR2 YYNGEE. This CDR3 comprises 15 residues. Germline trimming cut 3 bases from V and 0 bases from J; bases unmatched to any gene: 0. The CDR3 sequence is CASSASGSSYNEQFF. The CDR3 nucleotides are TGTGCCAGCAGCGCTAGCGGGAGCTCCTACAATGAGCAGTTCTTC.

V and J are TRBV6-5 and TRBJ2-1; D is unclear. Germline lookup yields CDR1 MNHEY and CDR2 SVGAGI. The CDR3 is 15 amino acids. The V and J ends lost 2 bases and 6 bases respectively, with 14 bases between them. CDR3: CASSYRSSNGNEQFF. The CDR3 DNA sequence: TGTGCCAGCAGTTACCGTAGCTCGAACGGCAATGAGCAGTTCTTC.

The chain combines TRBV2 with TRBJ2-5; the D gene is possibly TRBD2 (6 bases). Germline V CDR1 and CDR2: SNHLY, FYNNEI. Trimming took 10 bases from V and 7 from J, leaving 25 bases between them. This CDR3 comprises 15 residues. CDR3 DNA: TGTGCCATCCAGAGCCTGGACCTAAGGGGAGGGACCCAGTACTTC. Encoded protein: CAIQSLDLRGGTQYF. Full variable domain (rest looked up from reference TRBV2 and TRBJ2-5): EPEVTQTPSHQVTQMGQEVILRCVPISNHLYFYWYRQILGQKVEFLVSFYNNEISEKSEIFDDQFSVERPDGSNFTLKIRSTKLEDSAMYFCAIQSLDLRGGTQYFGPGTRLLVL.

The J gene is TRBJ2-7, the V gene TRBV4-1; maybe TRBD2 (5 bases). CDR1 and CDR2 from the germline V gene are MGHRA and YSYEKL. The CDR3 sequence is 15 residues long. Trimming stripped 0 bases from V and 6 bases from J, with 15 bases between. The CDR3 coding sequence is TGCGCCAGCAGCCAAGATCCTCCCCCCGGGGTCGAGCAGTACTTC. The encoded protein is CASSQDPPPGVEQYF.

V is TRBV19 and J is TRBJ2-7, with 7 bases matching TRBD1. The V segment lost 3 bases and the J segment 4 bases; nucleotides outside the gene matches: 6. Germline CDR1 and CDR2: LNHDA and SQIVND (reference sequence). The CDR3 totals 14 residues. CDR3 protein: CASSMTGNAYEQYF. The CDR3 region has the DNA TGTGCCAGTAGTATGACAGGGAATGCTTACGAGCAGTACTTC.

The V and J genes are TRBV5-6 and TRBJ1-2, with D tentatively TRBD1 (5 bases). Germline-derived CDR1 and CDR2 are SGHDT and YYEEEE. The ends were cut back, 2 bases at V and 0 bases at J, with 17 bases in the middle. The CDR3 is 17 residues long. This CDR3 is CASSLGAAYMTNYGYTF. CDR3 coding DNA: TGTGCCAGCAGCTTAGGGGCAGCTTACATGACTAACTATGGCTACACCTTC.

The chain is built from TRBV6-1 and TRBJ1-6, with a tentative D call TRBD1 (6 bases). The CDR3 has 17 residues. Trimming shortened V by 0 bases and J by 10 bases, and 19 bases separated the two germline ends. Looked up from germline, CDR1 is MNHNS and CDR2 is SASEGT. Here the CDR3 DNA reads TGTGCCAGCAGTGAAGCGCTGCCCAGGGGCGTACGATCACCCCTCCACTTT. Translating gives CASSEALPRGVRSPLHF.

This clone was found a few times. V gene TRBV7-6 combines with J gene TRBJ2-5; 9 bases are shared with TRBD2. Per germline, CDR1 SGHVS and CDR2 FNYEAQ. V trimming: 1 base; J trimming: 1 base; junction bases outside the gene matches: 1. The CDR3 consists of 15 residues. The CDR3 nucleotides read TGTGCCAGCAGCTTAGGCGGGGGGGCCCAAGAGACCCAGTACTTC. Amino acids: CASSLGGGAQETQYF.

This clone was seen more than once but under ten times. J is TRBJ1-6 and V is TRBV7-2; a weak D match, TRBD1 (5 bases). The V end was cut by 5 bases, the J end by 5 bases, with 16 bases between. CDR3 length: 16 amino acids. Per germline, CDR1 SGHTA and CDR2 FQGNSA. This CDR3 reads CASSPRGRANNSPLHF. The CDR3 coding sequence is TGTGCCAGCAGCCCCCGGGGGAGGGCTAATAATTCACCCCTCCACTTT.

The J gene is TRBJ1-6, the V gene TRBV4-1; 11 bases are a match to TRBD1. V lost 4 bases and J lost 7; bases outside the gene matches: 9. Looked up from germline, CDR1 is MGHRA and CDR2 is YSYEKL. This CDR3 region has 17 residues. CDR3 in amino acids: CASSRSGQGAENSPLHF. In nucleotides, the CDR3 is TGCGCCAGCAGCCGAAGCGGACAGGGGGCGGAAAATTCACCCCTCCACTTT.

This clone occurred a few times. This chain connects TRBV15 to TRBJ1-3, with 10 bases identical to TRBD1. The trim removed 3 bases at V and 2 bases at J, leaving 4 bases unmatched. The germline CDR1 and CDR2 sequences are LNHNV and YYDKDF (reference sequence). The CDR3 covers 16 residues. CDR3 in amino acids: CATSRDRGVTGNTIYF. In nucleotides, the CDR3 is TGTGCCACCAGCAGGGACAGGGGGGTGACTGGAAACACCATATATTTT.

This rearrangement joins TRBV9 to TRBJ1-3, with 8 positions matching TRBD1. The CDR3 runs 14 residues. Per germline, CDR1 SGDLS and CDR2 YYNGEE. The J segment lost 2 bases and the V segment lost 4 bases, leaving 2 bases of the junction unmatched. The CDR3 loop is CASSQTGAGNTIYF. In nucleotides, the CDR3 is TGTGCCAGCAGCCAGACAGGGGCTGGAAACACCATATATTTT.